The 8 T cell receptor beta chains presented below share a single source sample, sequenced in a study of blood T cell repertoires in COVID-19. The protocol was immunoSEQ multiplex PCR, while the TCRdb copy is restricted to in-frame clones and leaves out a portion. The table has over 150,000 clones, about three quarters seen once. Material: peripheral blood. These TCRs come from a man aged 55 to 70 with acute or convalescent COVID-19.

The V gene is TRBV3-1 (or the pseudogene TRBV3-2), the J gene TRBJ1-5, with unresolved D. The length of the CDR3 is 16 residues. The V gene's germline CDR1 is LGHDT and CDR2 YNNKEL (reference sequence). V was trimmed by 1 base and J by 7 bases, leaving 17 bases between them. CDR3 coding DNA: TGTGCCAGCAGCCAAGCCAGTGGACTGAAAGACCAGCCCCAGCATTTT. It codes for CASSQASGLKDQPQHF.

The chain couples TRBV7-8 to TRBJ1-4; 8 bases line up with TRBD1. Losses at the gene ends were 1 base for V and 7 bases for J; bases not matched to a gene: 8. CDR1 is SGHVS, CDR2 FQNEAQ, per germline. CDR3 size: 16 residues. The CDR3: CASSLVGQGFFEKLFF. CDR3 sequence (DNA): TGTGCCAGCAGCTTAGTTGGACAGGGATTCTTTGAAAAACTGTTTTTT.

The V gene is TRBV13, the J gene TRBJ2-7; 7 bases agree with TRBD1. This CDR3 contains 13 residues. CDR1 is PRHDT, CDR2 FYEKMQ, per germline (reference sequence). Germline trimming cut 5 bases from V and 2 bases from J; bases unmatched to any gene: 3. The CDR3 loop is CASSRTGAYEQYF. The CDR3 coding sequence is TGTGCCAGCAGCCGGACAGGAGCCTACGAGCAGTACTTC.

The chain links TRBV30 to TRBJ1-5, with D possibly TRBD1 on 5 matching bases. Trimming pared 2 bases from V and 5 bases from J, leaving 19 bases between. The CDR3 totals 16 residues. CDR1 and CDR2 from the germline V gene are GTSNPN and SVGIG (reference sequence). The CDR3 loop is CAWSPRGVGNDQPQHF. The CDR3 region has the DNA TGTGCCTGGAGTCCACGGGGGGTGGGGAACGATCAGCCCCAGCATTTT.

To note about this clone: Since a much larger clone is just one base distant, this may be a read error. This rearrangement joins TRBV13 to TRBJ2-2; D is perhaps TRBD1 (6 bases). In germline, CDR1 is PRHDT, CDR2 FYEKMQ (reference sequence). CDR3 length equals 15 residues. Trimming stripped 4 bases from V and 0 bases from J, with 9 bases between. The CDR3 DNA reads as TGTGCCAGCAGCTCCGGGACAACGAACACCGGGGAGCTGTTTTTT. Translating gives CASSSGTTNTGELFF.

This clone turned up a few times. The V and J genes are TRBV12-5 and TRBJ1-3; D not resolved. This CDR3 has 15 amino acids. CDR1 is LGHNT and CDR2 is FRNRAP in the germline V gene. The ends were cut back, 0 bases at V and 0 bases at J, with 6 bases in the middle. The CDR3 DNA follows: TGTGCTAGTGGTTTGGTAGGAGGCTCTGGAAACACCATATATTTT. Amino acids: CASGLVGGSGNTIYF.

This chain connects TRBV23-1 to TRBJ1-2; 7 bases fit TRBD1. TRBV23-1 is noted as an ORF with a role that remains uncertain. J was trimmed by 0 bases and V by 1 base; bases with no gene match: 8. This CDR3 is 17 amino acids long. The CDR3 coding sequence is TGCGCCAGCAGTCAATACGGGACAGATCCTTCTAACTATGGCTACACCTTC. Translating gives CASSQYGTDPSNYGYTF.

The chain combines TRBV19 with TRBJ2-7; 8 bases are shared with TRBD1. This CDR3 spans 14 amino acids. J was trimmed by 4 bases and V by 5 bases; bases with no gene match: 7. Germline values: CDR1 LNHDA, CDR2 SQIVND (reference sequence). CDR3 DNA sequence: TGTGCCAGTAGTGCCGGGACAGGCTCATACGAGCAGTACTTC. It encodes CASSAGTGSYEQYF.